The next 21 T cell receptor beta chains were all read from a single sample in a study of cytomegalovirus exposure and HLA in healthy donors. Amplification used 60 Vbeta primers and 13 Jbeta primers. The data were produced by immunoSEQ multiplex PCR, yet TCRdb's version contains in-frame clones alone and is incomplete. Of about 120,000 clones detected, over 75% appear once; the ten largest clones hold under 7%. The material sequenced was PBMCs. These receptor sequences come from a man aged 18 to 35 in good health and CMV-seropositive.

In the case of this clone: One end of the junction is discordant with germline, which a read error may explain. The gene calls are TRBV7-8 and TRBJ2-1; 8 bases agree with TRBD2. The CDR3 is made up of 18 amino acids. From germline, CDR1 is SGHVS and CDR2 FQNEAQ. The CDR3 DNA reads TGTACCAGCAGCATACTACCCCGACTAGCGTATTCTTACAATGAGCAGTTCTTC. Translation gives CTSSILPRLAYSYNEQFF.

The rearrangement links TRBV19 to TRBJ1-5; the D is unclear. Per the germline V gene, CDR1 is LNHDA and CDR2 is SQIVND (reference sequence). This CDR3 contains 13 residues. The V end was cut by 2 bases, the J end by 7 bases, with 9 bases between. CDR3 in DNA: TGTGCCAGTAGTATAAGAGGGCGACAGCCCCAGCATTTT. It is translated as CASSIRGRQPQHF.

The chain uses TRBV4-1 and TRBJ1-1; 7 bases fit TRBD1. CDR3 length equals 16 residues. The germline CDR1 and CDR2 sequences are MGHRA and YSYEKL. The V segment lost 1 base and the J segment 7 bases; nucleotides outside the gene matches: 12. The CDR3 loop is CASSQGRNGQVGEAFF. The CDR3 DNA reads as TGCGCCAGCAGCCAAGGCCGGAATGGACAGGTTGGTGAAGCTTTCTTT.

This chain connects TRBV6-4 to TRBJ2-1; 9 positions agree with TRBD1. Germline lookup yields CDR1 MRHNA and CDR2 SNTAGT. V was clipped by 5 bases and J by 8 bases; unmatched bases: 7. The CDR3 has 14 residues. This CDR3 is CASSQTGGDDEQFF. CDR3 in DNA: TGTGCCAGCAGTCAGACAGGGGGTGATGATGAGCAGTTCTTC.

V usage is TRBV28 and J usage is TRBJ1-3, with D unclear. V was cut by 5 bases and J by 6 bases, with 14 bases left in between. This CDR3 spans 14 amino acids. Germline V gene lookup returns CDR1 MDHEN and CDR2 SYDVKM. CDR3 sequence: CASSTFVAVNTIYF. The CDR3 region has the DNA TGTGCCAGCAGTACGTTTGTAGCTGTAAACACCATATATTTT.

This clone was detected only once. The chain joins TRBV29-1 to TRBJ2-2; no clear D. In germline, CDR1 is SQVTM, CDR2 ANQGSEA. Between the trimmed V and J ends, which lost 7 bases and 0 bases, there was a span of 9 bases. The CDR3 loop spans 13 amino acids. CDR3 coding DNA: TGCAGCGCCGACTCCTCGAACACCGGGGAGCTGTTTTTT. This encodes CSADSSNTGELFF.

The chain combines TRBV27 with TRBJ2-1; TRBD1 agrees at 8 bases. The CDR3 contains 14 residues. From germline, CDR1 is MNHEY and CDR2 SMNVEV (reference sequence). The ends lost 4 bases at V and 3 bases at J; junction bases unmatched: 2. The CDR3 nucleotides read TGTGCCAGCAGTTACGGACAGGGCTACAATGAGCAGTTCTTC. Its translation: CASSYGQGYNEQFF.

The chain has TRBV10-3 and TRBJ1-5, with a weak D call TRBD1 (5 bases). Germline assignment: CDR1 ENHRY and CDR2 SYGVKD. The V end was cut by 6 bases, the J end by 1 base, with 13 bases between. The CDR3 has 15 residues. CDR3 loop: CAIRARDSSNQPQHF. The CDR3 DNA reads TGTGCCATCAGAGCCCGGGACTCCAGCAATCAGCCCCAGCATTTT.

The rearrangement links TRBV11-3 to TRBJ2-1; maybe TRBD2 (5 bases). The V end was cut by 3 bases, the J end by 9 bases, with 9 bases between. The CDR3 sequence is 12 residues long. The germline gives CDR1 SGHNT, CDR2 YENEEA. The CDR3: CASSFTGSEQFF. As DNA, the CDR3 is TGTGCCAGCAGCTTTACGGGGAGTGAGCAGTTCTTC.

This chain uses TRBV21-1 with TRBJ2-5; TRBD1, as called in the table, went unchecked against the DNA. TRBV21-1 is an annotated pseudogene. The CDR3 is 14 residues long. This CDR3 reads CASSNSQVPETQYF. The CDR3 DNA reads as TGTGCCAGCAGCAATTCTCAGGTTCCAGAGACCCAGTACTTC.

This chain joins TRBV19 and TRBJ1-3; a possible D gene is TRBD1 (5 bases). Trimming took 4 bases from V and 0 from J, leaving 10 bases between them. Germline V gene data show CDR1 as LNHDA and CDR2 as SQIVND (reference sequence). This CDR3 comprises 15 residues. The CDR3 is CASSTQVLSGNTIYF. For the CDR3, the DNA is TGTGCCAGTAGTACACAGGTCCTCTCTGGAAACACCATATATTTT.

This chain joins TRBV14 and TRBJ1-4; D call uncertain. The germline V gene has CDR1 SGHDN and CDR2 FVKESK. V was shortened by 2 bases and J by 4 bases, with 5 bases between the two germline ends. CDR3 length: 13 residues. The DNA of the CDR3 is TGTGCCAGCAGCCAAAACTTTAATGAAAAACTGTTTTTT. Its protein product is CASSQNFNEKLFF. Based on the CDR3 plus reference TRBV14 and TRBJ1-4, the full variable domain is EAGVTQFPSHSVIEKGQTVTLRCDPISGHDNLYWYRRVMGKEIKFLLHFVKESKQDESGMPNNRFLAERTGGTYSTLKVQPAELEDSGVYFCASSQNFNEKLFFGSGTQLSVL.

This sequence joins TRBV11-1 and TRBJ1-2, with D tentatively TRBD1 (6 bases). The CDR3 sequence is 13 residues long. The germline V gene encodes CDR1 SGHAT and CDR2 FQDESV (reference sequence). The V end lost 5 bases, the J end lost 6 bases, and 13 bases lay between the germline ends. In DNA, the CDR3 is TGTGCCAGCAGCAATGAAGCAGGGGATGGCTACACCTTC. As protein: CASSNEAGDGYTF.

The V gene is TRBV27, the J gene TRBJ2-1, with 9 bases that match TRBD2. V was clipped by 5 bases and J by 2 bases; unmatched bases: 7. Germline loops: CDR1 MNHEY, CDR2 SMNVEV (reference sequence). CDR3 length equals 16 residues. The CDR3 loop is CASSPGLATTYNEQFF. The CDR3 coding sequence is TGTGCCAGCAGTCCAGGACTAGCGACTACCTACAATGAGCAGTTCTTC.

The chain employs TRBV15 and TRBJ2-7; 8 bases are shared with TRBD2. Trimming cost V 5 bases and J 4 bases; bases outside gene matches: 7. Germline V gene lookup returns CDR1 LNHNV and CDR2 YYDKDF (reference sequence). The CDR3 extends over 14 amino acids. This chain's CDR3 is CATSPGLETYEQYF. CDR3 DNA: TGTGCCACCAGCCCGGGACTAGAGACTTACGAGCAGTACTTC.

This clone has only one observation. CDR3 nucleotide sequence: TGTGCCAGCTCACCACGGATAGGGGGTGATCAGCCCCAGCATTTT. Its translation is CASSPRIGGDQPQHF. The chain combines TRBV18 with TRBJ1-5, with D possibly TRBD1 on 6 matching bases. Trimming removed 1 base from V and 5 bases from J, with 12 bases in between. From germline, CDR1 is KGHSH and CDR2 LQKENI. The length of the CDR3 is 15 residues.

The chain couples TRBV5-5 to TRBJ2-7; a possible D gene is TRBD2 (5 bases). CDR1 and CDR2 from the germline V gene are SGHKS and YYEKEE (reference sequence). The V end was cut by 4 bases, the J end by 3 bases, with 14 bases between. The CDR3 spans 14 residues. The CDR3 DNA is TGTGCCAGCAGCCGTCGGTACGGGGACTACGAGCAGTACTTC. Translation: CASSRRYGDYEQYF.

A few counts support this clone. J is TRBJ2-2 and V is TRBV6-5; D perhaps matches TRBD1 (6 bases). V lost 6 bases to trimming and J lost 5 bases, with 16 bases between them. The CDR3 totals 15 residues. Germline-derived CDR1 and CDR2 are MNHEY and SVGAGI. CDR3: CASRSRGSRTGELFF. The CDR3 DNA reads TGTGCCAGCAGATCCAGGGGTTCTCGGACCGGGGAGCTGTTTTTT.

J is TRBJ1-2 and V is TRBV2; TRBD1 matches at 10 bases. CDR3 length: 14 amino acids. With 6 bases clipped from V and 7 bases from J, the junction kept 8 bases outside the gene matches. Germline V CDR1 and CDR2: SNHLY, FYNNEI. CDR3 in DNA: TGTGCCAGCAGCTCCGGACAGGGGGTGTTTGGCTACACCTTC. It codes for CASSSGQGVFGYTF.

V and J are TRBV5-1 and TRBJ1-3, with unresolved D. V dropped 1 base and J dropped 0 bases, with 11 bases sitting between them. Germline CDR1 is SGHRS and CDR2 is YFSETQ. The CDR3 has 16 residues. This CDR3 reads CASSLSMGSSGNTIYF. CDR3 sequence (DNA): TGCGCCAGCAGCTTGTCTATGGGGAGCTCTGGAAACACCATATATTTT.

This rearrangement joins TRBV19 to TRBJ1-1; D gene uncertain. Deletions cut 3 bases from V and 1 base from J, with 18 bases between. The CDR3 extends over 17 amino acids. CDR1 and CDR2 from the germline V gene are LNHDA and SQIVND (reference sequence). CDR3 in DNA: TGTGCCAGTAGTATTCCAATAATAAGCACTAAGAACACTGAAGCTTTCTTT. Translating it yields CASSIPIISTKNTEAFF.